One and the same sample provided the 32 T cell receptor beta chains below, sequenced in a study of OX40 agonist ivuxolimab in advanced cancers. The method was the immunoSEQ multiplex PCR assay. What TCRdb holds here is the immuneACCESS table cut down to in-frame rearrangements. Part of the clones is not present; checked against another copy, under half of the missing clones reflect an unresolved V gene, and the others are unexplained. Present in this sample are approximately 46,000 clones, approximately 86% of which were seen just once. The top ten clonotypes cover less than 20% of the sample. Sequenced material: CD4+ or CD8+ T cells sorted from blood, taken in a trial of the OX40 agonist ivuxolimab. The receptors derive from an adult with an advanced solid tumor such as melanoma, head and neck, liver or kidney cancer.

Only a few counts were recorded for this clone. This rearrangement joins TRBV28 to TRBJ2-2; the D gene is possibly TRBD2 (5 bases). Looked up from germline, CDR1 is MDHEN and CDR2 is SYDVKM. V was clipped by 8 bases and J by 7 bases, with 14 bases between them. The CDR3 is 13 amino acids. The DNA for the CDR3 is TGTGCCAGCGGGGAGAGCGGAAGCGGGGAGCTGTTTTTT. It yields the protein CASGESGSGELFF.

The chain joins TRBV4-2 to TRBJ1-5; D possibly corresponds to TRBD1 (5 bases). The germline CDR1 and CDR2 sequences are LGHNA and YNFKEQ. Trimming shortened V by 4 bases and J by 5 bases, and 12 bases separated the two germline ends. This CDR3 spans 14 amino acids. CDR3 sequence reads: CASSREGTDQPQHF. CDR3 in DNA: TGTGCCAGCAGCCGAGAGGGGACGGATCAGCCCCAGCATTTT.

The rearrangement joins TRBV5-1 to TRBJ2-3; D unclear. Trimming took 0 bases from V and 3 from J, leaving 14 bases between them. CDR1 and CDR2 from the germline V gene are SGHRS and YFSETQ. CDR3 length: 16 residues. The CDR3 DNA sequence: TGCGCCAGCAGCTTGGCCCCCGGTAGCCGAACAGATACGCAGTATTTT. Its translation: CASSLAPGSRTDTQYF. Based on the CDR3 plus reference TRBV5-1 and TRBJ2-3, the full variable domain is KAGVTQTPRYLIKTRGQQVTLSCSPISGHRSVSWYQQTPGQGLQFLFEYFSETQRNKGNFPGRFSGRQFSNSRSEMNVSTLELGDSALYLCASSLAPGSRTDTQYFGPGTRLTVL.

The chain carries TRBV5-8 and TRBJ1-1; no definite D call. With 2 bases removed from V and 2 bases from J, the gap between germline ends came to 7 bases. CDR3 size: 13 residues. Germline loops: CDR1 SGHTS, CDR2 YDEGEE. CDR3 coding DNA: TGTGCCAGCAGCTTAGTAGCAAACACTGAAGCTTTCTTT. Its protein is CASSLVANTEAFF.

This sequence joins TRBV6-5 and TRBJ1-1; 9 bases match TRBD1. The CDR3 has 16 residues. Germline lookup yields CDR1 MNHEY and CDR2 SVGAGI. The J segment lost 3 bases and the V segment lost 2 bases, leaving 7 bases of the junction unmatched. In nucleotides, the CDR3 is TGTGCCAGCAGTTACCCCCCCGGGACAGGGCACACTGAAGCTTTCTTT. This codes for CASSYPPGTGHTEAFF.

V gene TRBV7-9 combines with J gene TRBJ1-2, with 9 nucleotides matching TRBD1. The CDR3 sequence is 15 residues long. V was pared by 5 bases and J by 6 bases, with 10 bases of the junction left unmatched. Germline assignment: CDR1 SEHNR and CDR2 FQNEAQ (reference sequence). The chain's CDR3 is CASSVSGTGLNGYTF. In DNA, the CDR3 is TGTGCCAGCAGCGTCTCCGGGACAGGGCTTAATGGCTACACCTTC.

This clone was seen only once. The DNA of the CDR3 is TGCGCCAGCAGTCTCTCCCCGAGCACTGAAGCTTTCTTT. Translating gives CASSLSPSTEAFF. The chain uses TRBV4-3 and TRBJ1-1; D gene uncertain. This CDR3 comprises 13 residues. Germline-derived CDR1 and CDR2 are LGHNA and YSLEER. V lost 6 bases and J 4 bases, leaving 12 bases between the germline ends.

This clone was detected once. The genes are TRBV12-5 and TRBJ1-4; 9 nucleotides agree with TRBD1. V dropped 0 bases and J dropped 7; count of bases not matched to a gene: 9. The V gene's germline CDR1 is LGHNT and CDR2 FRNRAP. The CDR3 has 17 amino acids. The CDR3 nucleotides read TGTGCTAGTGGTTTGGTACCGGGACAGGGCTTGACTGAAAAACTGTTTTTT. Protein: CASGLVPGQGLTEKLFF.

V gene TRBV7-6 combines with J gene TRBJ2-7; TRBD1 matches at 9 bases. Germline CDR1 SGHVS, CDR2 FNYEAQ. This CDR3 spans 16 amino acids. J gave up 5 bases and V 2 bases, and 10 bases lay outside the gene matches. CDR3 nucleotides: TGTGCCAGCAGCTTACTCCCGGGACAGGGTTTCGACGAGCAGTACTTC. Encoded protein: CASSLLPGQGFDEQYF.

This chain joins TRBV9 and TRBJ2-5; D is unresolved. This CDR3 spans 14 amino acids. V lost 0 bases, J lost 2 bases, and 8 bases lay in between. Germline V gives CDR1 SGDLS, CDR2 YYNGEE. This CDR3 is CASSVEGGQETQYF. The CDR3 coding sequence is TGTGCCAGCAGCGTAGAGGGCGGACAAGAGACCCAGTACTTC.

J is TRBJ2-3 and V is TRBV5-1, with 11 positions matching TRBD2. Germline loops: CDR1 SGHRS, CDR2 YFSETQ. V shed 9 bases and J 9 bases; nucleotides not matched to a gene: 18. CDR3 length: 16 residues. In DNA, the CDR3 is TGCGCCACCAAGAAGGGGACTAGCGGACCCTCGAGGACGCAGTATTTT. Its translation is CATKKGTSGPSRTQYF. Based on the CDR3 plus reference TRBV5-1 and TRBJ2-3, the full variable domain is KAGVTQTPRYLIKTRGQQVTLSCSPISGHRSVSWYQQTPGQGLQFLFEYFSETQRNKGNFPGRFSGRQFSNSRSEMNVSTLELGDSALYLCATKKGTSGPSRTQYFGPGTRLTVL.

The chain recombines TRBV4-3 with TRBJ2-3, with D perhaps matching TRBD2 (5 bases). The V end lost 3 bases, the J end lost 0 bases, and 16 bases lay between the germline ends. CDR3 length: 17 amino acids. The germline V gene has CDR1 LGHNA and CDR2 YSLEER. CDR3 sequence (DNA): TGCGCCAGCAGCCACGGTAGAGGGATTCGAAGCACAGATACGCAGTATTTT. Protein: CASSHGRGIRSTDTQYF.

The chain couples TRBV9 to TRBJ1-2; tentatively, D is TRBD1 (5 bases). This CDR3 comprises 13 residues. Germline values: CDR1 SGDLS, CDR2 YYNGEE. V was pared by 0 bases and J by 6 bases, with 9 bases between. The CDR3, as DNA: TGTGCCAGCAGCGTAGTCGGGGGGGATGGCTACACCTTC. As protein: CASSVVGGDGYTF.

CDR3 nucleotides: TGTGCCAGCAGTTTCCGTCGACAGGGGGCGCGGAGCAATGAGCAGTTCTTC. Residues: CASSFRRQGARSNEQFF. The chain uses TRBV27 and TRBJ2-1; 10 nucleotides match TRBD1. Germline CDR1 MNHEY, CDR2 SMNVEV (reference sequence). The CDR3 loop spans 17 amino acids. Unmatched junction bases numbered 11, after V lost 3 bases and J lost 6 bases.

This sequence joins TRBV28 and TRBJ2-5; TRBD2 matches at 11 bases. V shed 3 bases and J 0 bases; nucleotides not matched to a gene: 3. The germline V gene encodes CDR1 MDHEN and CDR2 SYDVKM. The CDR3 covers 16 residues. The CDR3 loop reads CASSFPSGGYQETQYF. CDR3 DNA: TGTGCCAGCAGTTTCCCTAGCGGGGGGTACCAAGAGACCCAGTACTTC. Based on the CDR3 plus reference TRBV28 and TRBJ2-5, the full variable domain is DVKVTQSSRYLVKRTGEKVFLECVQDMDHENMFWYRQDPGLGLRLIYFSYDVKMKEKGDIPEGYSVSREKKERFSLILESASTNQTSMYLCASSFPSGGYQETQYFGPGTRLLVL.

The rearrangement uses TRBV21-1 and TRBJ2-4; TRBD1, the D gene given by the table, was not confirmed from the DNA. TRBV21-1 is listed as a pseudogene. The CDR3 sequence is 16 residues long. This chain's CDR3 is CASSPSGTFGKNIQYF. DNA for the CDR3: TGTGCCAGCAGCCCGTCAGGAACCTTTGGGAAAAACATTCAGTACTTC.

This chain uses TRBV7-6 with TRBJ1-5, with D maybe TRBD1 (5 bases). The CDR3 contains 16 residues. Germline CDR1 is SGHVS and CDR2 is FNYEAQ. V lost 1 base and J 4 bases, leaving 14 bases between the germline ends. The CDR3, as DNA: TGTGCCAGCAGCTTAGGTGGGATTGGGGCGAATCAGCCCCAGCATTTT. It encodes CASSLGGIGANQPQHF.

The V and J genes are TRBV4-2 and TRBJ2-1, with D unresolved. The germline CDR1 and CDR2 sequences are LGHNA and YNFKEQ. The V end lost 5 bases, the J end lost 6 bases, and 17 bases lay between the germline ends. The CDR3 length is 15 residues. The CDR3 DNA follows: TGTGCCAGCAGCTTAGCTAACTCCGGACCCAATGAGCAGTTCTTC. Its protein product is CASSLANSGPNEQFF.

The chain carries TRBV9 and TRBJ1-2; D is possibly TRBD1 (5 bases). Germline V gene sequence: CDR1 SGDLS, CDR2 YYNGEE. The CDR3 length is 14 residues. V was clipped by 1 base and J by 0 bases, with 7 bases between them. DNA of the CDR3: TGTGCCAGCAGCGTATCAGGGTCTAACTATGGCTACACCTTC. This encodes CASSVSGSNYGYTF.

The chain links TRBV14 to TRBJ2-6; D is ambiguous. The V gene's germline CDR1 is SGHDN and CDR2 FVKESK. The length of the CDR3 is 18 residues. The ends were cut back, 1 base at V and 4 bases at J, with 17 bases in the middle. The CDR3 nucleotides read TGTGCCAGCAGCCAAGGAGGTAGTAGGTACTCCGGGGCCAACGTCCTGACTTTC. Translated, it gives CASSQGGSRYSGANVLTF.

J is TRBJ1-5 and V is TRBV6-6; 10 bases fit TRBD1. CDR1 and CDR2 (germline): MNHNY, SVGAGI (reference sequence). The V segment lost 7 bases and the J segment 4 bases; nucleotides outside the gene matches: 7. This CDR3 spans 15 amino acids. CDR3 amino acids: CASIRDRGPNQPQHF. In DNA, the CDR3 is TGTGCCAGCATCCGGGACAGGGGTCCGAATCAGCCCCAGCATTTT.

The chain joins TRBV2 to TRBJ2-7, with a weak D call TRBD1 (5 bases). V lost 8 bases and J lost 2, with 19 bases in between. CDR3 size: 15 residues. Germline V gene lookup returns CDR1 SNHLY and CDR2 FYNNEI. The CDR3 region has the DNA TGTGCCAGCCTCAGATCGACAGAGCTAACCTACGAGCAGTACTTC. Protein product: CASLRSTELTYEQYF. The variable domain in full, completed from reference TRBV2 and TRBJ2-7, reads EPEVTQTPSHQVTQMGQEVILRCVPISNHLYFYWYRQILGQKVEFLVSFYNNEISEKSEIFDDQFSVERPDGSNFTLKIRSTKLEDSAMYFCASLRSTELTYEQYFGPGTRLTVT.

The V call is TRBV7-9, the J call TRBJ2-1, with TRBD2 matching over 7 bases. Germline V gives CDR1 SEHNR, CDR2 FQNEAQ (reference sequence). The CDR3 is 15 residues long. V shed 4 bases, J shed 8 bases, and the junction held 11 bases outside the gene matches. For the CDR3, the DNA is TGTGCCAGCAGCTCTGGACTAGAAATCGTCGATGAGCAGTTCTTC. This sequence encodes CASSSGLEIVDEQFF.

CDR3 sequence (DNA): TGTGCCAGCAGTTTGGGTAGTGGGCAGTACTTC. This encodes CASSLGSGQYF. The chain couples TRBV28 to TRBJ2-7; D gene ambiguous. CDR1 and CDR2 (germline): MDHEN, SYDVKM. Trimming shortened V by 3 bases and J by 9 bases, and 9 bases separated the two germline ends. The CDR3 extends over 11 amino acids.

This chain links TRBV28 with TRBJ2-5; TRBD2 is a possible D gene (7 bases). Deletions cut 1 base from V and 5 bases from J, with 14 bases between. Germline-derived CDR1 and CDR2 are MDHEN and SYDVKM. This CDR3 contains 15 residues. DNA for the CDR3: TGTGCCAGCAGTTTATATAGGGGGGGCCGGGAGACCCAGTACTTC. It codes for CASSLYRGGRETQYF.

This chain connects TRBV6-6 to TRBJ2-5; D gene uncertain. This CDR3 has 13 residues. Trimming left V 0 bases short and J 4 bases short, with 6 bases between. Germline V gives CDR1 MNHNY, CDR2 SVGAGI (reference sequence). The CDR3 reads CASSYSDGETQYF. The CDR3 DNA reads TGTGCCAGCAGTTACTCGGACGGAGAGACCCAGTACTTC.

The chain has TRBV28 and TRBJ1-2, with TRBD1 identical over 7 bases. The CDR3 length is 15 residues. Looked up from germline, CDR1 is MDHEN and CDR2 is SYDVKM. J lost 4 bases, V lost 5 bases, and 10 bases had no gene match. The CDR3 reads CASSPQGEVSYGYTF. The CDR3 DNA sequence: TGTGCCAGCAGTCCTCAGGGGGAGGTGAGCTATGGCTACACCTTC.

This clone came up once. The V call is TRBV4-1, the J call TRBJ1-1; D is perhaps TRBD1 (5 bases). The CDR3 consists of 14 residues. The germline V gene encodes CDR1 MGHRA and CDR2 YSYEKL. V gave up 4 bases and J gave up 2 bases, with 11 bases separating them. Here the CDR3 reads CASSPGEFNTEAFF. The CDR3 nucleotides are TGCGCCAGCAGCCCGGGGGAATTTAACACTGAAGCTTTCTTT.

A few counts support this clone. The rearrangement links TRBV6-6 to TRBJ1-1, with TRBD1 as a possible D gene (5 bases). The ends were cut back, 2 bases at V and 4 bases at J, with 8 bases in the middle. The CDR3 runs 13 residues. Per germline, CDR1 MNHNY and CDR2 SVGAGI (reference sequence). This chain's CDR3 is CASSYDGGTEAFF. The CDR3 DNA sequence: TGTGCCAGCAGTTACGACGGGGGCACTGAAGCTTTCTTT.

The CDR3 DNA sequence: TGTGCCAGCAGCTCCGAAGGGACAGGGGGTTCAAGGGGGACTGAAGCTTTCTTT. Its translation is CASSSEGTGGSRGTEAFF. The genes are TRBV4-2 and TRBJ1-1, with 11 bases matching TRBD1. Germline-derived CDR1 and CDR2 are LGHNA and YNFKEQ. The CDR3 is 18 amino acids. With V trimmed by 5 bases and J by 5 bases, 16 bases remained unmatched.

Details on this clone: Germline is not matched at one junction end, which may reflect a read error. CDR3 sequence reads: CAISGKGHAGRMNTEAFF. The CDR3 DNA follows: TGTGCCATCAGTGGAAAGGGACACGCGGGGAGGATGAACACTGAAGCTTTCTTT. V is TRBV6-1 and J is TRBJ1-1, with TRBD1 as a possible D gene (6 bases). The CDR3 is made up of 18 amino acids. Looked up from germline, CDR1 is MNHNS and CDR2 is SASEGT.

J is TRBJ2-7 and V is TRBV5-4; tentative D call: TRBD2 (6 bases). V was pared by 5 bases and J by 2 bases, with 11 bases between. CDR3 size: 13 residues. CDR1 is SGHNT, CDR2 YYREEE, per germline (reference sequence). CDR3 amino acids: CASRVGGAYEQYF. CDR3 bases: TGTGCCAGCAGAGTCGGAGGGGCCTACGAGCAGTACTTC.